Listed below are T cell receptor beta chains from one sample, sequenced in a study of human T cells and chemical hapten exposure. One entry per CDR3 protein results from TCRdb running MiXCR on the RACE reads. The table has hundreds of thousands of distinct CDR3 sequences, over 6% seen once; the top ten hold over 5.5%. Material: whole blood, obtained in connection with sensitization to the hapten diphenylcyclopropenone (DPC). These receptors all stem from a woman in her late teens or twenties with alopecia areata. Some clones in this sample may be carry-over from other donors' samples. The conserved cysteine and the conserved F or W are not part of the CDR3 here.

v_call cdr3_aa
TRBV3-1 ASSQDHGGHYGYT
TRBV7-9 ASSLTGNARSTQY
TRBV5-1 ASSSRTSGSDTQY
TRBV18 ASSPHPTENTEAF
TRBV20-1 SAPGPISGNTIY
TRBV14 ASSLIDTDTQY
TRBV5-1 ASSLALNTEAF
TRBV3-1 ASSRAGELF
TRBV3-1 ASSQDSIDSPLH
TRBV18 ASSPPGAGVQETQY
TRBV27 ASRDHAGANVLT
TRBV11-1 ASSFWDSENTEAF
TRBV2 ASSAGGHGMNTEAF
TRBV27 ASRLSPGHIYSYNEQF
TRBV10-3 AISDLGLDTQY
TRBV9 ASSVDWGPPSYNEQF
TRBV7-9 ASSLGVLTEAF
TRBV4-3 ASSQDAGGLPEQY
TRBV6-2/TRBV6-3 ASNDRKSNQPQH
TRBV19 ASSSGGADTQY
TRBV4-2 ASSQGDRGLSPLH
TRBV4-2 ASSQKERPDTQY
TRBV6-6 ASRWIGTGKAGANVLT
TRBV9 ASSDLYNSPLH
TRBV7-3 ASSLGPDNTEAF
TRBV21-1 ASSPVRGQEEIGYSNQPQH
TRBV4-3 ASSQDNIYGYT